This TCR beta chain was identified in a study of early T cells in non-severe SARS-CoV-2 infection. Study as a whole: From unsorted whole blood, bulk RNA was sequenced, and the chains remained unpaired.

TCRdb reprocessed the 5' RACE reads with MiXCR, giving one entry per CDR3 protein. The table includes more than 55,000 distinct CDR3 sequences, about 4.9% detected once. The table lists this clonotype with a few counts. CDR1 is LNHDA, CDR2 SQIVND, per germline (reference sequence). The CDR3 covers 14 residues. The V gene lost 4 bases and the J gene lost 3 bases, with 10 bases spanning the gap. This receptor was obtained from an adult who was a healthcare worker with PCR-confirmed SARS-CoV-2 infection or an uninfected control (not recorded which). The donor label of this sample is uncertain. The sequenced sample was whole blood, obtained at baseline. V and J are TRBV19 and TRBJ1-5, with unresolved D. The chain's CDR3 is CASSRRTDNQPQHF. The CDR3 bases are TGTGCCAGTAGTAGACGTACCGACAATCAGCCCCAGCATTTT.